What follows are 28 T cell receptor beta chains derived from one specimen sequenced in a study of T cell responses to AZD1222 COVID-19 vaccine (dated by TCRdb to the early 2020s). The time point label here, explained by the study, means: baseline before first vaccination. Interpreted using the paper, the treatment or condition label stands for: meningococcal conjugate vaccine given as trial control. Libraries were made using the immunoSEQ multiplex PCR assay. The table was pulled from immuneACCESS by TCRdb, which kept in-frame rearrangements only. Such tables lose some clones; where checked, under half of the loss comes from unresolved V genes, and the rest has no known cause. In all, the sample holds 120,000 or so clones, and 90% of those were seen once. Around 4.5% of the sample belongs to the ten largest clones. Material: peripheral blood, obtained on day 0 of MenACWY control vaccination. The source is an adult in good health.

The CDR3 DNA reads TGTGCCAGCAGGGACAGGGGGCGCAGCTATGGCTACACCTTC. Translating gives CASRDRGRSYGYTF. This sequence joins TRBV6-5 and TRBJ1-2; 11 bases agree with TRBD1. CDR1 is MNHEY, CDR2 SVGAGI, per germline. V was pared by 6 bases and J by 4 bases, with 4 bases of the junction left unmatched. The CDR3 is 14 amino acids.

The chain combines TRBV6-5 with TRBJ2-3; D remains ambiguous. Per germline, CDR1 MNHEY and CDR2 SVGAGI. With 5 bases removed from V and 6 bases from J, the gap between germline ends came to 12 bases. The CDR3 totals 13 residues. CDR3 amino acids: CASSPGTHDTQYF. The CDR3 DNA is TGTGCCAGCAGTCCAGGAACACACGATACGCAGTATTTT.

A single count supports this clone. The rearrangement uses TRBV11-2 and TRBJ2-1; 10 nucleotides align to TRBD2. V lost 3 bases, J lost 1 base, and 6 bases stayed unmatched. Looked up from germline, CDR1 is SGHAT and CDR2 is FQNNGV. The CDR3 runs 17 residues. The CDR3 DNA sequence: TGTGCCAGCAGCTTTGAGGGACTAGCGCAATCCTACAATGAGCAGTTCTTC. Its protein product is CASSFEGLAQSYNEQFF.

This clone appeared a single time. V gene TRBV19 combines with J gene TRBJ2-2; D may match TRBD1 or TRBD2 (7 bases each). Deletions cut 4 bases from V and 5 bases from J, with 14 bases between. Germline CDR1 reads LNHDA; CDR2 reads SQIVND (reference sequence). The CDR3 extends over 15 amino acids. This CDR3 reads CASSNHRGGTGELFF. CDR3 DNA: TGTGCCAGTAGTAACCACAGGGGAGGGACCGGGGAGCTGTTTTTT. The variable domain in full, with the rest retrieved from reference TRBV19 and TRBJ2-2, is DGGITQSPKYLFRKEGQNVTLSCEQNLNHDAMYWYRQDPGQGLRLIYYSQIVNDFQKGDIAEGYSVSREKKESFPLTVTSAQKNPTAFYLCASSNHRGGTGELFFGEGSRLTVL.

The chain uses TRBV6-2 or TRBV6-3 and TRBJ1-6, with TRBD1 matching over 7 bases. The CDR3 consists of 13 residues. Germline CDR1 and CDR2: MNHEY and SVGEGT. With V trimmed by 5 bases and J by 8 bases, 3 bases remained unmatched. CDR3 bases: TGTGCCAGCAGTACGCAGGGGGATTCACCCCTCCACTTT. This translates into CASSTQGDSPLHF.

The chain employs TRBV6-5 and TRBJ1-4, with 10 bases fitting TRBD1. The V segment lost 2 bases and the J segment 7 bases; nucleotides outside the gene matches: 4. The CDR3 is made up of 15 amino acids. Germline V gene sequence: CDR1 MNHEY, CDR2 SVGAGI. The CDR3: CASSYGDRGTEKLFF. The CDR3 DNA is TGTGCCAGCAGTTACGGGGACAGGGGAACTGAAAAACTGTTTTTT.

The CDR3 loop reads CASSHGRGGGANVLTF. The CDR3 coding sequence is TGCGCCAGCAGCCATGGCAGGGGAGGAGGGGCCAACGTCCTGACTTTC. The chain recombines TRBV4-1 with TRBJ2-6, with D possibly being TRBD1 or TRBD2 (6 bases each). CDR3 length: 16 amino acids. V was cut by 3 bases and J by 4 bases, with 13 bases left in between. CDR1 and CDR2 from the germline V gene are MGHRA and YSYEKL.

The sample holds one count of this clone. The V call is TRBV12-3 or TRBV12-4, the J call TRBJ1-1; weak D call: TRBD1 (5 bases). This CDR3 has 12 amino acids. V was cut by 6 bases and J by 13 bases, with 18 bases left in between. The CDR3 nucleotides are TGTGCCAGCAGCCGTGGGGGATTGAAGGGTTTCTTT. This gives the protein CASSRGGLKGFF.

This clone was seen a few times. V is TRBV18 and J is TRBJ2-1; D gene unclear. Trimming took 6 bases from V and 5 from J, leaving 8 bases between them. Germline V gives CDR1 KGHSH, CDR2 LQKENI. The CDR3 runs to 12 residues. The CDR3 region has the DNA TGTGCCAGCTCCCTCATTAACAATGAGCAGTTCTTC. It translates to CASSLINNEQFF.

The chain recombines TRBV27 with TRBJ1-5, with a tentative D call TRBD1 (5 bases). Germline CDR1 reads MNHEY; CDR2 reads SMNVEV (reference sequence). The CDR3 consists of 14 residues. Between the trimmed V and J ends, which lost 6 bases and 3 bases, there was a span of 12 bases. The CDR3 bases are TGTGCCAGCAGATACCAGGGATTCAATCAGCCCCAGCATTTT. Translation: CASRYQGFNQPQHF.

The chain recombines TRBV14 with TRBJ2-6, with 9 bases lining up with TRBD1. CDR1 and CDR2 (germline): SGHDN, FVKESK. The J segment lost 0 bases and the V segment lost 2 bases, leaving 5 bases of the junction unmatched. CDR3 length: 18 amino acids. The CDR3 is CASSQWTGDLSGANVLTF. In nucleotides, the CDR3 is TGTGCCAGCAGCCAATGGACAGGGGATCTCTCTGGGGCCAACGTCCTGACTTTC.

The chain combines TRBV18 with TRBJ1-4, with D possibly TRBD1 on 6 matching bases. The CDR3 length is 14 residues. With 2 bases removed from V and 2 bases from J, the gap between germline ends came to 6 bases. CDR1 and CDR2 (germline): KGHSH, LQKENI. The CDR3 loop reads CASSPDRTNEKLFF. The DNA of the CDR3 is TGTGCCAGCTCACCAGACAGGACTAATGAAAAACTGTTTTTT.

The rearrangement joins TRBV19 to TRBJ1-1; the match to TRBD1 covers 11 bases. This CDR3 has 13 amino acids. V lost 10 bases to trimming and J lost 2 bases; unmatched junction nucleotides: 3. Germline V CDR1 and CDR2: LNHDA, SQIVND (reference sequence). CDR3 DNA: TGTGCCACCCGGACAGGGGGCAACACTGAAGCTTTCTTT. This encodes CATRTGGNTEAFF. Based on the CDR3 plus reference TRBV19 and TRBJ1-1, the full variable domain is DGGITQSPKYLFRKEGQNVTLSCEQNLNHDAMYWYRQDPGQGLRLIYYSQIVNDFQKGDIAEGYSVSREKKESFPLTVTSAQKNPTAFYLCATRTGGNTEAFFGQGTRLTVV.

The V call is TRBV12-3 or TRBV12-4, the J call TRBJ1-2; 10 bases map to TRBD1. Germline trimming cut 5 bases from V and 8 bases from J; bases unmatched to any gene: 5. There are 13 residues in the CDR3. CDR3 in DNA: TGTGCCAGCAGTCCGGGACAGGGGTACGGCTACACCTTC. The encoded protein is CASSPGQGYGYTF.

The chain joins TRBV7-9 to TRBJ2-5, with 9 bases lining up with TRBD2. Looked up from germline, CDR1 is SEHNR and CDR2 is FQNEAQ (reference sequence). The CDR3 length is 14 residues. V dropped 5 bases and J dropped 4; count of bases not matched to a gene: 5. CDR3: CASSPIAGVETQYF. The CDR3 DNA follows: TGTGCCAGCAGCCCAATAGCGGGAGTAGAGACCCAGTACTTC.

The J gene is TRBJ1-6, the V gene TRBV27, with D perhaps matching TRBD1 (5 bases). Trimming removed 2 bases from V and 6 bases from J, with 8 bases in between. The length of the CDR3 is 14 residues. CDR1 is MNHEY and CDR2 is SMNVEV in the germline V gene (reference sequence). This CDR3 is CASSLGGGNSPLHF. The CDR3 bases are TGTGCCAGCAGTTTAGGCGGGGGTAATTCACCCCTCCACTTT.

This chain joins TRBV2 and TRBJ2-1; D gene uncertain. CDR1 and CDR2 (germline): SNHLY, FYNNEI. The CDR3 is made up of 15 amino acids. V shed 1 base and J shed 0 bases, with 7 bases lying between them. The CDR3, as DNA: TGTGCCAGCAGTGAAGTCAGAAGCTCCTACAATGAGCAGTTCTTC. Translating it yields CASSEVRSSYNEQFF.

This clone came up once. CDR3 loop: CASRVGGVGETQYF. In DNA form, the CDR3 reads TGTGCCAGCAGGGTAGGGGGGGTCGGTGAGACCCAGTACTTC. The J gene is TRBJ2-5, the V gene TRBV11-1; D is possibly TRBD2 (7 bases). Germline V CDR1 and CDR2: SGHAT, FQDESV (reference sequence). The V end was cut by 6 bases, the J end by 5 bases, with 16 bases between. CDR3 size: 14 residues.

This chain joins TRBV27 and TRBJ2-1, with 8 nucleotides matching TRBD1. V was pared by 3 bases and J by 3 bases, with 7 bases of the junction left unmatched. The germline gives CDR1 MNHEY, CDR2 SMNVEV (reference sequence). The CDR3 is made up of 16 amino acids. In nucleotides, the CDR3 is TGTGCCAGCAGTTTTCTTAGACAGGGGTTCTACAATGAGCAGTTCTTC. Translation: CASSFLRQGFYNEQFF.

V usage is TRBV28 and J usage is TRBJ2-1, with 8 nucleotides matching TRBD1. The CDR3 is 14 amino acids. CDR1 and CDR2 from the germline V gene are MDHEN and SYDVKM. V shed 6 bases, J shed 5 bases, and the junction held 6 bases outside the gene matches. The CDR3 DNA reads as TGTGCCAGCAGCGGACAGGGAAGTAACAATGAGCAGTTCTTC. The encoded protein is CASSGQGSNNEQFF.

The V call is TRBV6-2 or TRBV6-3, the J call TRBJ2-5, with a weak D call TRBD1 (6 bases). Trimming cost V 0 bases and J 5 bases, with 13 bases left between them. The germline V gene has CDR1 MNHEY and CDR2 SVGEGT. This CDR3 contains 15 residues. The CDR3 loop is CASSYSGNRAETQYF. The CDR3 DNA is TGTGCCAGCAGTTACTCGGGCAACAGGGCCGAGACCCAGTACTTC.

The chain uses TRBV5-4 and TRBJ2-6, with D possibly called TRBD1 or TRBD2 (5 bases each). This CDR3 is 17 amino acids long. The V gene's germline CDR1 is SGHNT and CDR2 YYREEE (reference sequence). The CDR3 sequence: CASFRDGPASGANVLTF. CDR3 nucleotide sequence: TGTGCTTCATTCCGGGACGGACCTGCCTCTGGGGCCAACGTCCTGACTTTC. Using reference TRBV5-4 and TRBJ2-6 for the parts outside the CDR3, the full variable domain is ETGVTQSPTHLIKTRGQQVTLRCSSQSGHNTVSWYQQALGQGPQFIFQYYREEENGRGNFPPRFSGLQFPNYSSELNVNALELDDSALYLCASFRDGPASGANVLTFGAGSRLTVL.

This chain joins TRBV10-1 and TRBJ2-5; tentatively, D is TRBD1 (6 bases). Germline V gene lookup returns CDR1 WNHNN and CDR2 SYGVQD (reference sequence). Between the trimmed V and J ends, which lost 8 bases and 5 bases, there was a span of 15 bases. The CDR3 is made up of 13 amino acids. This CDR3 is CASAKGVSETQYF. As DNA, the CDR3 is TGCGCCAGCGCTAAGGGGGTTTCCGAGACCCAGTACTTC.

The CDR3 DNA reads TGTGCCACCAGTGATTTGAATCCCTATGGAACAGATACGCAGTATTTT. Translation gives CATSDLNPYGTDTQYF. The chain carries TRBV24-1 and TRBJ2-3, with D unclear. Trimming removed 0 bases from V and 3 bases from J, with 12 bases in between. CDR1 KGHDR and CDR2 SFDVKD come from the germline V gene. This CDR3 spans 16 amino acids.

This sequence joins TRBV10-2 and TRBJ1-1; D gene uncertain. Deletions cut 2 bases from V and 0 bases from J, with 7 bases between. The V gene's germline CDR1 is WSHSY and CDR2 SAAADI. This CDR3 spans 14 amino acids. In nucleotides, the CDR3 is TGCGCCAGCAGTGAGCCGGGGTTGAACACTGAAGCTTTCTTT. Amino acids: CASSEPGLNTEAFF.

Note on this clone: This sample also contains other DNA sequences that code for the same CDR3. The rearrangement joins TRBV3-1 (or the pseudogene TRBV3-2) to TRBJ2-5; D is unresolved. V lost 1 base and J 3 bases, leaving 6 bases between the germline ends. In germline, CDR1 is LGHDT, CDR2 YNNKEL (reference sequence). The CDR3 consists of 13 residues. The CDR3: CASSQAGEETQYF. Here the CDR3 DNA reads TGTGCCAGCAGCCAAGCCGGAGAAGAGACCCAGTACTTC.

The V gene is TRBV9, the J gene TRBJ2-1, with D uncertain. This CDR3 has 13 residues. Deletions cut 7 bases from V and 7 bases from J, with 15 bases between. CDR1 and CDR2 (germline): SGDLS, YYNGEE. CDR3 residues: CASAPSPENEQFF. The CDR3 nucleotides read TGTGCCAGCGCCCCATCCCCGGAAAATGAGCAGTTCTTC.

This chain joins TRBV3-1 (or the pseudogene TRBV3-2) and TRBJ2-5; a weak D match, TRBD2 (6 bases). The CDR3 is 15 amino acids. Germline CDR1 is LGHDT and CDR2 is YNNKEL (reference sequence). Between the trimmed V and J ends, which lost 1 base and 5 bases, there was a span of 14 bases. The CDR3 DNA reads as TGTGCCAGCAGCCAAGTTACTAGCACCAGGGAGACCCAGTACTTC. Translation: CASSQVTSTRETQYF.